This T cell receptor beta chain was captured by sequencing in a study of blood T cell repertoires in COVID-19 (dated by TCRdb to 2018 to 2020). Regarding the complete study: The collaborator samples originated in the United States, Italy and Spain and spanned the acute and convalescent phases of COVID-19. Samples were obtained from the ongoing ImmuneRACE study (first 160 participants) and from some 1,200 subjects provided by 6 global collaborators. The prospective study material was composed of cDNA or gDNA derived from T cells, B-cell-depleted T cells, or PBMCs. Nearly every sample came with metadata listing a de-identified subject ID, COVID-19 status, age in years and sex. HLA class I and class II types, where available, came from metadata supplied by the sample provider rather than from assay-based typing. Subjects who had been exposed to COVID-19, were actively infected with it, or had recovered from it provided the deeply sampled blood TCRbeta repertoires that made up the dataset. The repertoires were released in a freely available public database meant as a resource for research on the immune response to SARS-CoV-2. Points the paper makes about the study in general: The amount of clinical and demographic metadata varied by source and participant and was provided uncurated.

Trimming takes 1 base from V and 8 bases from J, and the germline ends sit 14 bases apart. Measured from the cysteine to the phenylalanine, the CDR3 is 15 residues long. CDR3 DNA only is kept here, 45 bases in frame from base 1. Sequences SGHAT (CDR1) and FQNNGV (CDR2) are obtained from the germline V gene. This clone was observed a few times. Its binding antigen is unknown. No base qualities exist here, and no much larger clone lies one base off it. Each collaborating institution followed its own protocols to collect whole blood in K2EDTA tubes. For TCRbeta analysis, collaborators shipped samples as frozen whole blood, isolated PBMCs, or DNA extracted from either of those sample types. TCRbeta CDR3 regions were amplified from genomic DNA using the immunoSEQ Assay, a bias-controlled multiplex PCR. As for the original processing: Within the assay, amplification of reference gene primers was used to estimate how many nucleated cells each sample contained. To quantify the absolute abundance of each unique TCRbeta CDR3 rearrangement, sequence reads were collapsed and filtered. For each sample, productive Simpson clonality was calculated as the square root of Simpson's diversity index over productive rearrangements. TCRdb limited this immuneACCESS table to in-frame rearrangements with V and J called. A share of clones is missing; checked studies link under half to unresolved V genes, and the rest is unexplained. The V and J calls and the clone size are those of that table, but D and trimming were determined from the DNA. The sample table shows 20,000 to 25,000 clones, and 84% are seen once. In total, the top ten clones hold under 3.5% of the sample.

The chain joins TRBV11-2 to TRBJ1-4; a tentative D match to TRBD1 spans 6 bases. Sequencing was performed on peripheral blood. This TCR derives from a man aged 35 to 55 with acute or convalescent COVID-19. The encoded CDR3 is CASSLVGGLDEKLFF. The DNA sequence is given as TGTGCCAGCAGCTTAGTTGGGGGCCTCGACGAAAAACTGTTTTTT.